This entry concerns a single T cell receptor (beta chain). These data are taken from a study of CD8 T cells in Susac syndrome. Study context: When blood was drawn, patients with Susac syndrome were on intravenous immunoglobulin alone, on corticosteroids, or therapy-naive.

This CDR3 is built from 16 residues. V shed 6 bases and J 6 bases; nucleotides not matched to a gene: 13. Reverse transcription of about 0.5 to 1 ug RNA was carried out with random hexamers. Amplification of TCR beta CDR3 was carried out by immunoSEQ multiplex PCR, which covered 54 Vbeta and 13 Jbeta segments. Each CDR3 protein is one row after TCRdb ran MiXCR on the immunoSEQ multiplex PCR reads. The sample has 100,000 to 150,000 distinct CDR3 sequences, 96% seen once. The rearrangement joins TRBV5-7 to TRBJ2-7, with 12 bases matching TRBD1. TRBV5-7 is an open reading frame whose function is uncertain. Sequences were obtained from CD4+ T cells from PBMCs. This sequence was found in a human donor with Susac syndrome. The chain's CDR3 is CASIPAPGQGALEQYF. For the CDR3, the DNA is TGTGCCAGCATCCCCGCTCCGGGACAGGGGGCTCTCGAGCAGTACTTC.